This T cell receptor (beta chain) was obtained from a study of cytomegalovirus exposure and HLA in healthy donors. Overall study context: Out of around 360 genotyped donors, roughly 83% belonged to the Caucasian-associated ancestry cluster.

Trimming shortened V by 1 base and J by 5 bases, and 11 bases separated the two germline ends. The CDR3 is 14 residues long. The germline gives CDR1 LNHDA, CDR2 SQIVND (reference sequence). Healthy people donating bone marrow made up the donors. Study-wide results and caveats: There were some V segments, including TRBV6-2 and TRBV6-3, excluded as indistinguishable.

A multiplex PCR was run with 60 Vbeta primers and 13 Jbeta primers. Generated by immunoSEQ multiplex PCR, the TCRdb table keeps only in-frame clones and is missing some. Of fewer than 200,000 clones in the sample, 75% to 80% were seen once. On this clone: Antigen specificity is unknown.

This TCR came from a man between 35 and 55 years old in good health and CMV-seropositive. Sequenced input: PBMCs. This chain uses TRBV19 with TRBJ2-5; no clear D gene. DNA of the CDR3: TGTGCCAGTAGTATAGCGTCTAGTAGGGAGACCCAGTACTTC. Protein sequence: CASSIASSRETQYF.